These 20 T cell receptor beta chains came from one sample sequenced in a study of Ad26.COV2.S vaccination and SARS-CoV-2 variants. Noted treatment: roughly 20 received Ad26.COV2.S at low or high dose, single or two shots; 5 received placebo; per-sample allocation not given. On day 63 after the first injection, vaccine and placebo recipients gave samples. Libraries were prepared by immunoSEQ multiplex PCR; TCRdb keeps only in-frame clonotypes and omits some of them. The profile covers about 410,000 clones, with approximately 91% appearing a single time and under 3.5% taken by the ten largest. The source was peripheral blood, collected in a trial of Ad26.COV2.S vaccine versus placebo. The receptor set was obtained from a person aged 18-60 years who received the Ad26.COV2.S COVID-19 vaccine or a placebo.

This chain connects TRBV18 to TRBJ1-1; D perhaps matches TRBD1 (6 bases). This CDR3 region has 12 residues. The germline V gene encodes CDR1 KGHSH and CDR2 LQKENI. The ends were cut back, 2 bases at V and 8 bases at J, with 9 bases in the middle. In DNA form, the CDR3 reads TGTGCCAGCTCACCAAACAGGGACGAAGCTTTCTTT. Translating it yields CASSPNRDEAFF.

CDR3 DNA sequence: TGTGCCAGCAGCCAAGATAGGGGGACAGGACCAGCTTTCTTT. Protein sequence: CASSQDRGTGPAFF. V and J are TRBV14 and TRBJ1-1; 8 bases fit TRBD1. Trimming at V came to 0 bases and at J to 10 bases, leaving 7 bases not matched to a gene. The germline V gene has CDR1 SGHDN and CDR2 FVKESK. The length of the CDR3 is 14 residues.

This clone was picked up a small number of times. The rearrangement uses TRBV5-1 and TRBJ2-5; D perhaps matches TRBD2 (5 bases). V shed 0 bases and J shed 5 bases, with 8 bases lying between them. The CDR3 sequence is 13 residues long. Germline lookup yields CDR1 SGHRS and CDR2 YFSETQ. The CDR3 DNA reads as TGCGCCAGCAGCTTGGTACCGGGGGAGACCCAGTACTTC. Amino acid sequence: CASSLVPGETQYF.

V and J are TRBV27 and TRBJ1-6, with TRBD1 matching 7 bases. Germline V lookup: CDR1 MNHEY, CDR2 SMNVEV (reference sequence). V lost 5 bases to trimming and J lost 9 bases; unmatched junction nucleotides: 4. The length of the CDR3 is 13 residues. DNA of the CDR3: TGTGCCAGCAGTCCAGACAGGGCTTCACCCCTCCACTTT. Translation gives CASSPDRASPLHF.

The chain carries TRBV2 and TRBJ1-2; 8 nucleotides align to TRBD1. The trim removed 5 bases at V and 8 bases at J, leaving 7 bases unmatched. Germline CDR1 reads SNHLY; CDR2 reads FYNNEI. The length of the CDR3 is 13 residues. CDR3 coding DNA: TGTGCCAGCAGTTCAGGGGGCGCAGGAGGCTACACCTTC. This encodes CASSSGGAGGYTF. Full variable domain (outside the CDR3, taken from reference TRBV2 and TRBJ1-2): EPEVTQTPSHQVTQMGQEVILRCVPISNHLYFYWYRQILGQKVEFLVSFYNNEISEKSEIFDDQFSVERPDGSNFTLKIRSTKLEDSAMYFCASSSGGAGGYTFGSGTRLTVV.

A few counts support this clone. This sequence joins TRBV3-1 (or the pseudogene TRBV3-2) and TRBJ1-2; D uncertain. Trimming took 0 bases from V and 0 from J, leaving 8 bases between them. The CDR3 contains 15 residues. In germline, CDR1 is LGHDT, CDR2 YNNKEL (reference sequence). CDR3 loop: CASSQDHSTNYGYTF. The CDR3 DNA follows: TGTGCCAGCAGCCAAGATCACAGTACTAACTATGGCTACACCTTC.

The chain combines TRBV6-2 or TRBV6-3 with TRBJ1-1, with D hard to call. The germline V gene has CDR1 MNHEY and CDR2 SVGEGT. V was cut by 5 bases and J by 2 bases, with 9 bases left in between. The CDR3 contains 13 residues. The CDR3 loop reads CASSQTINTEAFF. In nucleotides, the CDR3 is TGTGCCAGCAGTCAGACCATAAACACTGAAGCTTTCTTT.

CDR3 DNA: TGTGCCAGCACGGGGGCTAACACTGAAGCTTTCTTT. This encodes CASTGANTEAFF. V gene TRBV5-4 combines with J gene TRBJ1-1, with D tentatively TRBD1 (6 bases). The V and J ends lost 6 bases and 2 bases respectively, with 8 bases between them. Germline CDR1 reads SGHNT; CDR2 reads YYREEE (reference sequence). The CDR3 covers 12 residues.

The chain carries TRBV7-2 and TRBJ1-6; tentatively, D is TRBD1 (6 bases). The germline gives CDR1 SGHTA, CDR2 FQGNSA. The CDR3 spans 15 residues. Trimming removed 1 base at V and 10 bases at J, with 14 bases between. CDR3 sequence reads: CASSLDRGATSPLHF. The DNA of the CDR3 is TGTGCCAGCAGCTTAGATAGGGGGGCAACATCACCCCTCCACTTT.

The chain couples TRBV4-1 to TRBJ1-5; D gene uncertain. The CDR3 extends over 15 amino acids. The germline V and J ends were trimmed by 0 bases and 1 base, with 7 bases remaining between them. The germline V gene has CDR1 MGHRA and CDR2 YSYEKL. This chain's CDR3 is CASSQEYSSNQPQHF. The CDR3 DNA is TGCGCCAGCAGCCAAGAGTACAGCAGCAATCAGCCCCAGCATTTT.

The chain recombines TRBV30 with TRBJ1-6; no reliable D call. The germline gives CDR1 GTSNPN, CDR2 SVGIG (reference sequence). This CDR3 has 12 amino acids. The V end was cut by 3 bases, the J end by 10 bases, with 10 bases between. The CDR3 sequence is CAWSQPSSPLHF. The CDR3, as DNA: TGTGCCTGGAGCCAACCTAGCTCACCCCTCCACTTT.

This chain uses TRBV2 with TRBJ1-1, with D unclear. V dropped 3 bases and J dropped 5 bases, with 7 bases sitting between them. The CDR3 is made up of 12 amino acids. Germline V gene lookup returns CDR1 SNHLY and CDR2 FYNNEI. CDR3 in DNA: TGTGCCAGCAGTGATGAGAGTACTGAAGCTTTCTTT. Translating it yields CASSDESTEAFF.

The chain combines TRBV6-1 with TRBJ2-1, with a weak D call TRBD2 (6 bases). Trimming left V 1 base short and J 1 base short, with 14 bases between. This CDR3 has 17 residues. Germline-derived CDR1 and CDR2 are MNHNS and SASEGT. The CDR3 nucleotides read TGTGCCAGCAGTGAAGTAGGCGGGGTCAGGTCCTACAATGAGCAGTTCTTC. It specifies CASSEVGGVRSYNEQFF.

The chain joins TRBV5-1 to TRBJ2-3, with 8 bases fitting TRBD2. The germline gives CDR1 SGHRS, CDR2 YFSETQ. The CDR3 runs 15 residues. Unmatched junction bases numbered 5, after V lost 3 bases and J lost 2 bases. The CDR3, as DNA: TGCGCCAGCAGCTGGACTAGCTCGCCCACAGATACGCAGTATTTT. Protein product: CASSWTSSPTDTQYF.

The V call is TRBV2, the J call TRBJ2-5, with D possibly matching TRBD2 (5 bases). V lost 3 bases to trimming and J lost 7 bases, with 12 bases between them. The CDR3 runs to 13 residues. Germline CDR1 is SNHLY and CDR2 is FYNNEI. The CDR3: CASSDTAGVTQYF. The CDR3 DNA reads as TGTGCCAGCAGTGATACAGCCGGGGTGACCCAGTACTTC.

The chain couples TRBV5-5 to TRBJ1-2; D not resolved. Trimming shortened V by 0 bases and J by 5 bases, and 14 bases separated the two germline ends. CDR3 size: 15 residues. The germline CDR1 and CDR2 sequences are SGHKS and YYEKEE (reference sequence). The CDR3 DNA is TGTGCCAGCAGCTTGGGGCCAGGAATAGAATATGGCTACACCTTC. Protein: CASSLGPGIEYGYTF. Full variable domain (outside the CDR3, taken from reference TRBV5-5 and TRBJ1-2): DAGVTQSPTHLIKTRGQQVTLRCSPISGHKSVSWYQQVLGQGPQFIFQYYEKEERGRGNFPDRFSARQFPNYSSELNVNALLLGDSALYLCASSLGPGIEYGYTFGSGTRLTVV.

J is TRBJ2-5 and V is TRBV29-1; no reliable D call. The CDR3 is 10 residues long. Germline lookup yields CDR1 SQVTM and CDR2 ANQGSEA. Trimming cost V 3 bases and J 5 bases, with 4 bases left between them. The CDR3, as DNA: TGCAGCGTTGAGGAGGAGACCCAGTACTTC. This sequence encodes CSVEEETQYF.

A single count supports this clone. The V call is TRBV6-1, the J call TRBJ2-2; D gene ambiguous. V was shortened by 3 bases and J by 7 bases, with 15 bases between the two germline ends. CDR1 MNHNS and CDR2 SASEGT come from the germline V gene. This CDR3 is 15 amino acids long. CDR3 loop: CASSDRRVEVGELFF. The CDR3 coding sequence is TGTGCCAGCAGTGACCGACGGGTTGAGGTCGGGGAGCTGTTTTTT.

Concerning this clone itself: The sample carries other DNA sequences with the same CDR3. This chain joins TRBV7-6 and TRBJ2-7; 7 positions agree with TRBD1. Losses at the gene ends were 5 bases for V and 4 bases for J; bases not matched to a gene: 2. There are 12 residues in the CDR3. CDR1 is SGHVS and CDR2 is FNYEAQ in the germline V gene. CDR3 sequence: CASSPGGYEQYF. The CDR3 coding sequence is TGTGCCAGCAGCCCAGGGGGATACGAGCAGTACTTC. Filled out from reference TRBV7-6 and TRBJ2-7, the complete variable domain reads GAGVSQSPRYKVTKRGQDVALRCDPISGHVSLYWYRQALGQGPEFLTYFNYEAQQDKSGLPNDRFSAERPEGSISTLTIQRTEQRDSAMYRCASSPGGYEQYFGPGTRLTVT.

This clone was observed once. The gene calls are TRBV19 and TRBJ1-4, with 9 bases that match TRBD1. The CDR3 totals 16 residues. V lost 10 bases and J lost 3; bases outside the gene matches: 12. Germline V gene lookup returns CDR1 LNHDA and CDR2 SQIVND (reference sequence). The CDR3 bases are TGTGCCACCCGAACAGGGGGCGGGCGGTCTAATGAAAAACTGTTTTTT. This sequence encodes CATRTGGGRSNEKLFF.